Given below is one T cell receptor beta chain in context. This entry comes from a study of blood T cell repertoires in COVID-19. Across the study: Whether acute or convalescent, the COVID-19 samples came from the United States, Italy and Spain. The cDNA or gDNA used as material had been derived from T cells, B-cell-depleted T cells, or PBMCs.

The CDR3 length is 13 residues. Per the germline V gene, CDR1 is ENHRY and CDR2 is SYGVKD. V shed 10 bases and J shed 4 bases, with 16 bases lying between them. Original processing methods: Nucleated cell number was recorded as an estimate derived from reference gene primer amplification. Only in-frame clones appear in the TCRdb table, and some are missing; sequencing was by immunoSEQ multiplex PCR. The D gene and trimming were derived from the DNA, and the V and J assignments and clone size from that table. Seen here are under 200,000 clones, around 84% observed once, and the top ten hold around 1%.

The chain uses TRBV10-3 and TRBJ2-5, with D maybe TRBD1 (5 bases). Sample: peripheral blood. This receptor was obtained from a middle-aged man with acute or convalescent COVID-19. The CDR3 DNA reads TGTGCCACCTCGGTGGGGCTAGGAGAGACCCAGTACTTC. It yields the protein CATSVGLGETQYF.